The entry that follows covers one T cell receptor (beta chain) sequence. This record comes from a study of blood T cell repertoires in COVID-19. The CDR3 runs 14 residues. Using immunoSEQ multiplex PCR, the repertoire was profiled, and TCRdb retains in-frame clones only, with some absent. The sample carries around 100,000 clones, more than 70% recorded once. J is TRBJ2-7 and V is TRBV21-1; the D call TRBD2 from the table was never checked on the DNA. TRBV21-1 is reported as a pseudogene. The TCR originated in a woman between 55 and 75 years old with COVID-19, enrolled during active disease. The sample consisted of peripheral blood. CDR3 coding DNA: TGTGCCAGCAGCATCCCAGGACTAGCGGGACCCTTGTACTTC. Its translation is CASSIPGLAGPLYF.